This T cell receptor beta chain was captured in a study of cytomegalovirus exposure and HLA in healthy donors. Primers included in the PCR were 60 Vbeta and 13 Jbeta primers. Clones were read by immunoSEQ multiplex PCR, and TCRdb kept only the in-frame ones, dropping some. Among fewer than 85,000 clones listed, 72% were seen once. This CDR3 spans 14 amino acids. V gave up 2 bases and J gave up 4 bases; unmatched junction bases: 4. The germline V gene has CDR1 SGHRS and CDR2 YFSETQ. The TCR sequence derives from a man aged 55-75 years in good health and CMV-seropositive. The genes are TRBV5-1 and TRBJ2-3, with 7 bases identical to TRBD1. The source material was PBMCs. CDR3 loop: CASSFIQGADTQYF. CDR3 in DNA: TGCGCCAGCAGCTTTATCCAGGGGGCAGATACGCAGTATTTT.